This TCR beta chain was retrieved from a study of neurological immune-mediated disorders (dated by TCRdb to the late 2010s). Background for the entire study: Among the approximately 34 multiple sclerosis patients, 31 had relapsing-remitting MS and 3 had secondary progressive MS. Using UMI-based sequencing, the study compared peripheral blood TCR-beta repertoires from patients with HTLV-I-associated myelopathy (HAM/TSP), patients with multiple sclerosis, and healthy controls. Longitudinal samples, technical triplicates and paired sorted CD4+ and CD8+ T-cell subsets, alongside PBMC samples, were included among the roughly 96 TCR-beta libraries. The cohort included 60 to 75 subjects: roughly 14 with HAM/TSP, about 35 with multiple sclerosis, and 20 or so healthy controls.

For the unsorted PBMC libraries, 2 million PBMCs were stored in RNAlater at -80 degrees C until RNA extraction and were used to generate the libraries. Multiple sclerosis patients were enrolled in a US clinical protocol evaluating disease progression by magnetic resonance imaging. Peripheral blood was subjected to Ficoll-Hypaque density gradient centrifugation to isolate PBMCs, which were then cryopreserved in liquid nitrogen. This clonotype was seen at least ten times. Its antigen target is currently unknown. No clone much larger than this one lies a single base away; base qualities are absent. As encoded in the germline V gene (reference sequence), CDR1 is DFQATT while CDR2 is SNEGSKA. The cysteine opens and the phenylalanine closes a CDR3 of 14 amino acids. The CDR3 DNA has 42 bases and is translated from base 1. The junction shows trimming of 6 bases on V and 5 bases on J, plus 16 bases between the germline ends.

To synthesize cDNA, template-switch 5'RACE was performed with a primer carrying a 10-nucleotide random unique molecular identifier so that each TCR transcript was tagged. Every sequencing run covered 15-18 subjects and yielded more than 170 million TCR-beta sequences. The RNeasy kit was used for extraction of total RNA. Using the KAPA Real-time Library Amplification kit, TCR-beta VDJ regions were amplified with primers for the TCR constant region and the 5'RACE anchor. Sample indexes and Illumina adaptors were added in a first PCR, and a second PCR then increased library yield. After Ampure bead purification, the TCR product of roughly 650 bp was size-selected on a 2% E-gel SizeSelection system. Before pooling, library quality was assessed on a Bioanalyzer, concentration was determined with Qubit, and library quantification was performed with the Kapa Library Quantification kit. Paired-end 2 x 150 bp sequencing of the libraries was performed on an Illumina HiSeq 2500. To increase sequence diversity, roughly 25-31% phiX was spiked into each library pool. The original methods were these. Quality-filtered reads were processed with the UMI-based MiGEC pipeline, which removed over 75% of raw TCR sequences during error correction. VDJ genes were aligned to IMGT germline references, and clonotypes were defined by unique CDR3 amino acid sequence plus V-J genes. Clonal expansion, Shannon diversity and CDR3 relatedness (CalcPairwiseDistances, ClusterSamples) were evaluated with VDJtools, and phylogenetic trees were built with CLCbio workbench. Clones with at least 8 unique UMIs were defined as expanded, with this threshold being based on coefficient-of-variation modelling across technical triplicates. TCRdb trimmed public reads at Q25 via fastp, called clones via MiXCR and kept in-frame beta chains. Entries that share a CDR3 protein sequence are merged under the most common genes and DNA. The V and J calls, along with clone size, are taken from TCRdb and not from the paper's own processing. The sample table records fewer than 85,000 distinct CDR3 sequences; approximately 4.6% of these occur just once. The ten biggest clones cover over 2% of the sample.

Results the study describes overall, beyond this receptor: The MS cluster showed no association with clinical or MRI features, and the authors stated that larger cohorts are needed. TCR clonal expansion was greatest in HAM/TSP patients and smallest in MS patients, who ranked below even healthy controls. Phylogenetic analysis grouped repertoires from 18 of 34 MS patients into a cluster of related CDR3 sequences, suggesting a possible repertoire-level signature. No identical CDR3 amino acid sequences were shared among expanded clones across subjects, suggesting private TCR-beta repertoires in all groups.

The receptor's source is a woman aged 70-85 years with multiple sclerosis. The sample was PBMCs. Here the chain combines TRBV20-1 and TRBJ2-2; TRBD2 might be the D gene, on 6 matching bases. CDR3 loop: CSAPLRSGTGELFF. Read as DNA, the sequence is TGCAGTGCCCCTCTCCGGAGCGGGACCGGGGAGCTGTTTTTT.